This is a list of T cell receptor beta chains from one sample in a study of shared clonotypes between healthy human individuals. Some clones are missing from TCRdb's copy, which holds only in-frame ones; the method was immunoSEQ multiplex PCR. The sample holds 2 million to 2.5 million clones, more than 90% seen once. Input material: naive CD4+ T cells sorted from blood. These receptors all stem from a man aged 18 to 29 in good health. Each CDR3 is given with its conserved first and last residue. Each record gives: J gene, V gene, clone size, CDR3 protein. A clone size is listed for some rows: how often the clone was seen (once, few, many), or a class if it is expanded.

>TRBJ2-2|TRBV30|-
CAWSVGISPGELFF
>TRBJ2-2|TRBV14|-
CASSPSAGVSRELFF
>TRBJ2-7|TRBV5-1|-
CASSWDRLSSYEQYF
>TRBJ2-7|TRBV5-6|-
CASSFLGDSYEQYF
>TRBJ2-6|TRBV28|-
CASSTQGAGANVLTF
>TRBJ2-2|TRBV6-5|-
CASTPGGARTGELFF
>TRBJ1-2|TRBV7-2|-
CASSLDPQDGYYGYTF
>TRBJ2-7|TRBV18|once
CASSPGRQVIYEQYF
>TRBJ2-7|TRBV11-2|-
CASRDAGGSGILGEQYF
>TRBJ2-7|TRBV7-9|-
CASSLGLGGSGRSYEQYF
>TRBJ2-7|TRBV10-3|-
CAISGGGQGTLNSYEQYF
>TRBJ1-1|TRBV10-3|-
CAISEDQGAEAFF
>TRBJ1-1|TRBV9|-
CASSAQYRGGVGMNTEAFF
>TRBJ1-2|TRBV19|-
CAIWTGGYGYTF
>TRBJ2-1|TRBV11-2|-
CASSSQGAGNEQFF
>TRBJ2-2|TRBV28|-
CASRDRTGELFF
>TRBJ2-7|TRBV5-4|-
CASSSGTYEQYF
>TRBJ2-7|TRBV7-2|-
CASTDGASSYEQYF